These T cell receptor beta chains were read from a single sample in a study of T cell responses to AZD1222 COVID-19 vaccine. Measured with immunoSEQ multiplex PCR; TCRdb has only the in-frame clones, and not every one. The table records approximately 140,000 clones, about 94% of them present only once. The source was peripheral blood, collected 28 days after the second AZD1222 dose. The receptor source for this set is an adult who received the AZD1222 COVID-19 vaccine. Both conserved end residues are part of each CDR3. The D gene is left open where the match is weak. Size values are once, few and many counts, or a class for expanded clones, and some rows have none.

CASSFWGYEQYF TGTGCCAGCAGTTTCTGGGGGTACGAGCAGTACTTC NA TRBJ2-7 TRBV12-3/TRBV12-4 NA
CASSAGGDEQFF TGTGCCAGCTCAGCGGGTGGAGATGAGCAGTTCTTC NA TRBJ2-1 TRBV18 NA
CASSLEQGRNIQYF TGTGCCAGCAGCTTAGAACAGGGACGAAACATTCAGTACTTC NA TRBJ2-4 TRBV7-2 few
CASSRRIQETQYF TGTGCCAGCAGCCGTCGAATACAAGAGACCCAGTACTTC NA TRBJ2-5 TRBV6-5 NA
CASSPVLGGWETQYF TGTGCCAGCAGCCCCGTTCTGGGGGGGTGGGAGACCCAGTACTTC TRBD2 TRBJ2-5 TRBV5-4 NA
CASRPLRETQYF TGTGCCAGCAGGCCCCTGCGAGAGACCCAGTACTTC NA TRBJ2-5 TRBV7-2 NA
CASSAGTGETEAFF TGCGCCAGCAGCGCTGGGACAGGGGAGACTGAAGCTTTCTTT TRBD1 TRBJ1-1 TRBV5-1 NA
CASSLAETGKRGQYF TGTGCCAGCAGCTTAGCGGAGACAGGTAAACGAGGGCAGTACTTC NA TRBJ2-7 TRBV11-1 NA
CASSPRAYNEQFF TGTGCCAGCAGCCCCCGGGCCTACAATGAGCAGTTCTTC NA TRBJ2-1 TRBV13 NA
CATSRSKGANYGYTF TGTGCCACCAGCAGATCCAAGGGTGCTAACTATGGCTACACCTTC NA TRBJ1-2 TRBV15 NA
CASLYMNTEAFF TGTGCCAGCCTCTATATGAACACTGAAGCTTTCTTT NA TRBJ1-1 TRBV12-3/TRBV12-4 NA
CASSLGGALEQYF TGTGCCAGCAGCTTAGGGGGGGCTCTCGAGCAGTACTTC NA TRBJ2-7 TRBV7-2 NA
CASSQRDSVRGELFF TGCGCCAGCAGCCAACGGGACAGCGTCCGAGGGGAGCTGTTTTTT TRBD1 TRBJ2-2 TRBV4-3 NA
CASSELSGRGGYTF TGTGCCAGCAGTGAATTGTCAGGGCGAGGAGGCTACACCTTC NA TRBJ1-2 TRBV2 NA
CASGKEGILNSPLHF TGTGCCAGCGGGAAGGAGGGTATTCTGAATTCACCCCTCCACTTT NA TRBJ1-6 TRBV28 few
CASSESRPTNGHGYTF TGTGCCAGCAGTGAATCCCGTCCAACGAATGGCCATGGCTACACCTTC NA TRBJ1-2 TRBV2 NA
CASSLFRNTGELFF TGTGCCAGCAGCTTATTTAGGAACACCGGGGAGCTGTTTTTT NA TRBJ2-2 TRBV11-1 NA
CASSPGLAGANEQFF TGTGCCAGCAGCCCCGGCCTAGCGGGAGCTAATGAGCAGTTCTTC TRBD2 TRBJ2-1 TRBV7-2 NA
CSVLTQTGGVYNEQFF TGCAGCGTACTGACCCAGACAGGGGGCGTCTACAATGAGCAGTTCTTC TRBD1 TRBJ2-1 TRBV29-1 NA
CASSRDRGYSNQPQHF TGTGCCAGTAGCCGGGACAGGGGTTATAGCAATCAGCCCCAGCATTTT TRBD1 TRBJ1-5 TRBV19 NA
CASSSAPGGTQYF TGTGCCAGCAGCAGTGCCCCTGGGGGGACCCAGTACTTC NA TRBJ2-5 TRBV2 NA
CASSLAFNNEQFF TGTGCCAGCAGCTTAGCTTTCAACAATGAGCAGTTCTTC NA TRBJ2-1 TRBV7-2 NA
CASSQGDYYNEQFF TGCGCCAGCAGCCAAGGGGACTACTACAATGAGCAGTTCTTC TRBD2 TRBJ2-1 TRBV4-1 NA
CATPGIGGGEKLFF TGTGCCACCCCCGGGATAGGGGGAGGTGAAAAACTGTTTTTT NA TRBJ1-4 TRBV21-1 NA
CASSLNSQGNSPLHF TGTGCCAGCAGCTTAAATAGCCAGGGGAATTCACCCCTCCACTTT NA TRBJ1-6 TRBV7-3 NA
CASSPSGAGELFF TGTGCCAGCAGTCCTAGCGGGGCCGGGGAGCTGTTTTTT TRBD2 TRBJ2-2 TRBV27 NA
CASSRTGGVNTGELFF TGTGCCAGCTCACGGACAGGGGGAGTGAACACCGGGGAGCTGTTTTTT TRBD1 TRBJ2-2 TRBV18 NA
CASSIRENSNQPQHF TGTGCCAGTAGTATAAGGGAGAATAGCAATCAGCCCCAGCATTTT NA TRBJ1-5 TRBV19 NA
CASSLAALRAPQETQYF TGTGCCAGCAGCTTAGCGGCGTTGAGGGCCCCTCAAGAGACCCAGTACTTC NA TRBJ2-5 TRBV11-3 NA
CASNPGGSADTQYF TGTGCCAGCAACCCGGGGGGATCTGCAGATACGCAGTATTTT TRBD2 TRBJ2-3 TRBV6-2/TRBV6-3 NA
CASRQQRTIYF TGTGCCAGCAGACAACAAAGGACCATATATTTT NA TRBJ1-3 TRBV28 NA
CASSLSNRQASSYEQYF TGTGCCAGCAGTTTATCGAACCGACAGGCTTCCTCCTACGAGCAGTACTTC NA TRBJ2-7 TRBV27 NA
CASSLASGQGQPQHF TGTGCCAGCAGCTTAGCGTCAGGGCAAGGTCAGCCCCAGCATTTT NA TRBJ1-5 TRBV7-2 NA
CVSSWRGAGELFF TGTGTCTCCAGCTGGAGGGGAGCCGGGGAGCTGTTTTTT NA TRBJ2-2 TRBV5-4 once
CASSSPGYSYNEQFF TGTGCCAGCAGTTCCCCAGGGTACAGTTACAATGAGCAGTTCTTC NA TRBJ2-1 TRBV27 NA
CASSLGDRGSDTQYF TGTGCCAGCAGTTTAGGGGACAGGGGGTCCGATACGCAGTATTTT TRBD1 TRBJ2-3 TRBV2 NA
CASSPQGLSNEQFF TGTGCCAGCAGCCCGCAAGGACTGTCTAATGAGCAGTTCTTC NA TRBJ2-1 TRBV7-2 NA
CASSSSETQYF TGTGCCAGCAGCTCAAGCGAGACCCAGTACTTC NA TRBJ2-5 TRBV7-2 few
CASSLGLAGVWQYF TGTGCCAGCAGCCTTGGACTAGCGGGAGTGTGGCAGTACTTC TRBD2 TRBJ2-7 TRBV3-1/TRBV3-2 NA
CASSAASGGYEQYF TGTGCCAGCAGCGCAGCTAGCGGGGGCTACGAGCAGTACTTC TRBD2 TRBJ2-7 TRBV9 NA
CASSGSSRDPRREQYF TGTGCCAGCAGCGGCTCTTCCCGGGACCCCCGTCGCGAGCAGTACTTC NA TRBJ2-7 TRBV11-2 NA
CSAGLAGGHTGELFF TGCAGCGCCGGACTAGCGGGGGGGCACACCGGGGAGCTGTTTTTT TRBD2 TRBJ2-2 TRBV29-1 NA
CASSRDLGQGKTDTQYF TGCGCCAGCAGCCGTGACTTGGGCCAGGGGAAGACAGATACGCAGTATTTT NA TRBJ2-3 TRBV4-3 NA
CASSQGAIGSLPQHF TGTGCCAGCAGCCAAGGGGCGATAGGTTCGCTCCCCCAGCATTTT NA TRBJ1-5 TRBV3-1/TRBV3-2 NA
CAVGRGSDEQYF TGTGCGGTGGGGAGGGGAAGCGACGAGCAGTACTTC TRBD2 TRBJ2-7 TRBV27 NA
CASSQIGHEQYF TGTGCCAGCAGCCAAATAGGCCACGAGCAGTACTTC NA TRBJ2-7 TRBV3-1/TRBV3-2 NA
CASTRGRENSPLHF TGTGCCAGCACTCGGGGCCGGGAAAATTCACCCCTCCACTTT NA TRBJ1-6 TRBV6-5 NA
CASSPGTGGNTGELFF TGTGCCAGCTCACCAGGGACAGGCGGGAACACCGGGGAGCTGTTTTTT TRBD1 TRBJ2-2 TRBV18 NA
CASSLVGDSYNEQFF TGTGCCAGCAGCTTAGTCGGGGATTCCTACAATGAGCAGTTCTTC NA TRBJ2-1 TRBV7-2 NA
CASSESGTVNSPLHF TGCGCCAGCAGTGAGTCTGGAACAGTTAATTCACCCCTCCACTTT NA TRBJ1-6 TRBV10-2 NA